The rows below give T cell receptor beta chains drawn from one sample of a study of blood T cell repertoires in COVID-19. TCRdb's copy holds only in-frame clones and misses some; the assay was immunoSEQ multiplex PCR. Here the sample spans about 140,000 clones, about 87% being singletons. The sequenced sample was peripheral blood. The receptor set was obtained from a woman aged 80 or over with acute or convalescent COVID-19. Both conserved end residues are part of each CDR3. A D gene is named only where the DNA matches it firmly. Size is omitted from some rows. Given values are once, few, many or a class for expanded clones.

J gene | D gene | clone size | CDR3 length | V gene | CDR3 DNA | CDR3 protein
TRBJ2-1 | TRBD1 | . | 13 | TRBV7-8 | TGTGCCAGCAGCAACAGGGGGCGCGGTGAGCAGTTCTTC | CASSNRGRGEQFF
TRBJ1-5 | . | . | 15 | TRBV28 | TGTGCCAGCAGTCCCACCTCAGGTAGCAATCAGCCCCAGCATTTT | CASSPTSGSNQPQHF
TRBJ2-7 | . | . | 14 | TRBV5-1 | TGCGCCAGCAGCTTGGCCCCGGGACTCTACGAGCAGTACTTC | CASSLAPGLYEQYF
TRBJ2-5 | TRBD1 | . | 11 | TRBV20-1 | TGCAGTGCTACAGGGGGTGAGACCCAGTACTTC | CSATGGETQYF
TRBJ2-3 | TRBD2 | . | 14 | TRBV5-1 | TGCGCCAGCAGCTTCGGGGGGATCAGAGATACGCAGTATTTT | CASSFGGIRDTQYF
TRBJ2-7 | TRBD1 | few | 16 | TRBV4-2 | TGTGCCAGCAGCCGGCACCCCGACAGGGTCTCCTACGAGCAGTACTTC | CASSRHPDRVSYEQYF
TRBJ2-7 | . | . | 14 | TRBV3-1/TRBV3-2 | TGTGCCAGCAGCCATAACCCAGGGACCTACGAGCAGTACTTC | CASSHNPGTYEQYF
TRBJ2-2 | TRBD1 | . | 14 | TRBV5-1 | TGCGCCAGCAGCCCCGGACAGGGCCACGGGGAGCTGTTTTTT | CASSPGQGHGELFF
TRBJ1-3 | TRBD1 | . | 17 | TRBV18 | TGTGCCAGCTCACCTGGGACAGCCCCAACCTCTGGAAACACCATATATTTT | CASSPGTAPTSGNTIYF
TRBJ1-4 | . | . | 14 | TRBV6-5 | . | CASILGQGAGKLFF
TRBJ2-1 | . | . | 17 | TRBV19 | TGTGCCAGTAGTCCTCGGGACTTCTCTATACACTACAATGAGCAGTTCTTC | CASSPRDFSIHYNEQFF
TRBJ1-1 | . | . | 14 | TRBV18 | TGTGCCAGCTCATCAACTGACGGGGGCACTGAAGCTTTCTTT | CASSSTDGGTEAFF
TRBJ1-1 | TRBD1 | once | 14 | TRBV7-2 | TGTGCCAGCAGCCCCGGGACAGTGAACACGGAAGCTTTCTTT | CASSPGTVNTEAFF
TRBJ1-3 | . | . | 16 | TRBV5-1 | TGCGCCAGCAGCGGCGGGGACTCCAACTCTGGAAACACCATATATTTT | CASSGGDSNSGNTIYF
TRBJ2-1 | TRBD2 | . | 19 | TRBV5-6 | TGTGCCAGCCGCAGCTTGTATACCCAAGCGGGGGGGTTCTACAATGAGCAGTTCTTC | CASRSLYTQAGGFYNEQFF
TRBJ1-1 | . | . | 14 | TRBV19 | TGTGCCAGTAGTATTGGGCAGGGTTACACTGAAGCTTTCTTT | CASSIGQGYTEAFF
TRBJ1-3 | . | . | 16 | TRBV7-2 | TGTGCCAGCAGCTTAGTGGACACCAGCTCTGGAAACACCATATATTTT | CASSLVDTSSGNTIYF
TRBJ1-1 | . | . | 12 | TRBV6-6 | TGTGCCAGCCTCAGCCGGGGGACTGAAGCTTTCTTT | CASLSRGTEAFF
TRBJ2-1 | . | few | 15 | TRBV19 | TGTGCCAGTAGTATAGATCTGAGTTATAGCAATGAGCAGTTCTTC | CASSIDLSYSNEQFF
TRBJ1-1 | . | . | 14 | TRBV6-1 | TGTGCCAGCAGTGAAAATCAGGGAAGGACTGAAGCTTTCTTT | CASSENQGRTEAFF
TRBJ1-2 | . | . | 12 | TRBV6-6 | TGTGCCAGCAGCCCGACAGGCTATGGCTACACCTTC | CASSPTGYGYTF
TRBJ2-1 | TRBD1 | . | 15 | TRBV7-3 | TGTGCCAGCAGCTTAACGGGACAGGGGTTCAATGAGCAGTTCTTC | CASSLTGQGFNEQFF
TRBJ2-1 | TRBD1 | . | 12 | TRBV6-6 | TGTGCCAGCAGGTCTACAGGGGAAAAGCAGTTCTTC | CASRSTGEKQFF
TRBJ2-1 | . | . | 14 | TRBV19 | TGTGCCAGTAACATAGATACGAGCTGGAATGAGCAGTTCTTC | CASNIDTSWNEQFF
TRBJ1-1 | TRBD1 | . | 14 | TRBV18 | TGTGCCAGCTCTCTGGGACAGGGCTGGACTGAAGCTTTCTTT | CASSLGQGWTEAFF
TRBJ2-1 | TRBD2 | . | 16 | TRBV27 | TGTGCCAGCAGTTTAGTCCCAGCGGGGGGGTTTAATGAGCAGTTCTTC | CASSLVPAGGFNEQFF
TRBJ2-7 | TRBD1 | few | 15 | TRBV11-1 | TGTGCCAGCAGCTTATTCCGGACAGGGGGCTACGAGCAGTACTTC | CASSLFRTGGYEQYF
TRBJ1-2 | . | . | 14 | TRBV5-8 | TGTGCCAGCAGCCCGGCGGAGGGTGGCTATGGCTACACCTTC | CASSPAEGGYGYTF
TRBJ1-1 | . | . | 14 | TRBV5-1 | TGCGCCAGCAGCTTGTCCGGGGGGTTATCCGAAGCTTTCTTT | CASSLSGGLSEAFF
TRBJ2-5 | . | once | 11 | TRBV29-1 | TGCAGCGTTGACAGGGAACAGACCCAGTACTTC | CSVDREQTQYF
TRBJ2-7 | TRBD2 | . | 13 | TRBV2 | TGTGCCAGCCAGAGGCGGGGGGGAAACGAGCAGTACTTC | CASQRRGGNEQYF
TRBJ1-4 | TRBD1 | . | 14 | TRBV4-2 | TGTGCCAGCAGCCTGGGACAGATTAATGAAAAACTGTTTTTT | CASSLGQINEKLFF
TRBJ2-5 | . | . | 16 | TRBV24-1 | TGTGCCACCAGTGATTCTAGGACTGTTCTTCAAGAGACCCAGTACTTC | CATSDSRTVLQETQYF
TRBJ2-5 | . | . | 15 | TRBV7-6 | TGTGCCAGCAGCTTATCCAGTCACGGGAGTCCAACCCAGTACTTC | CASSLSSHGSPTQYF
TRBJ1-4 | . | . | 15 | TRBV5-4 | TGTGCCAGCAGCTTGCGGGGTCCGACTAATGAAAAACTGTTTTTT | CASSLRGPTNEKLFF
TRBJ2-5 | TRBD2 | once | 15 | TRBV7-2 | TGTGCCAGCAGCTTTGGGGGGGGGACGAGTGAGACCCAGTACTTC | CASSFGGGTSETQYF
TRBJ1-2 | . | . | 14 | TRBV29-1 | TGCAGCGTTGAACGAGGGCAGGGGCTAGGTGGCTACACCTTC | CSVERGQGLGGYTF
TRBJ2-3 | . | . | 17 | TRBV5-1 | TGCGCCAGCAGCTTGGCCTCTGGGGGGTTTAGCACAGATACGCAGTATTTT | CASSLASGGFSTDTQYF
TRBJ2-7 | . | . | 13 | TRBV19 | TGTACCAGTAGTATTAGGGGCGGGAACGAGCAGTACTTC | CTSSIRGGNEQYF
TRBJ2-2 | . | . | 11 | TRBV20-1 | TGCAGTGCTATTGCGGACGGGGAGCTGTTTTTT | CSAIADGELFF
TRBJ2-7 | . | . | 15 | TRBV4-3 | TGCGCCAGCAGCCCACAGGGTAAGGGCCTCTACGAGCAGTACTTC | CASSPQGKGLYEQYF
TRBJ2-7 | TRBD1 | . | 16 | TRBV9 | TGTGCCAGCAGCGTAGCCCCCCAGGGGGCTGACCACGAGCAGTACTTC | CASSVAPQGADHEQYF
TRBJ2-1 | TRBD2 | once | 16 | TRBV7-2 | TGTGCCAGCAGCTTAGTAGCGGGGGGGGTTTACAATGAGCAGTTCTTC | CASSLVAGGVYNEQFF
TRBJ2-1 | TRBD1 | . | 15 | TRBV7-2 | TGTGCCAGCAGCTTAGGGGGACAGGGACACAATGAGCAGTTCTTC | CASSLGGQGHNEQFF
TRBJ1-1 | . | once | 14 | TRBV19 | TGTGCCAGTAGGACCGGGACACTGAACACTGAAGCTTTCTTT | CASRTGTLNTEAFF
TRBJ2-5 | TRBD2 | . | 15 | TRBV3-1/TRBV3-2 | TGTGCCAGCAGACTAATAGCGGGGGGTTCGGAGACCCAGTACTTC | CASRLIAGGSETQYF
TRBJ1-1 | . | few | 14 | TRBV19 | TGTGCCAGTAGTCGCGGCATTTTGGGCACTGAAGCTTTCTTT | CASSRGILGTEAFF